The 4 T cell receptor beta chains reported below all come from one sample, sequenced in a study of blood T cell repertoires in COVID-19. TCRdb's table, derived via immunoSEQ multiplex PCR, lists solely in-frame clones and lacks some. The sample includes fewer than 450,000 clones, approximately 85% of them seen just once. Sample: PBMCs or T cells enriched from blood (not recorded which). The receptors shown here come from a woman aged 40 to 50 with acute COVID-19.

CDR3 protein: CSARQNTEAFF. The CDR3 DNA follows: TGCAGTGCCCGACAAAACACTGAAGCTTTCTTT. The V call is TRBV20-1, the J call TRBJ1-1; D is uncertain. Between the trimmed V and J ends, which lost 6 bases and 2 bases, there was a span of 7 bases. CDR3 length: 11 amino acids. Germline V gene lookup returns CDR1 DFQATT and CDR2 SNEGSKA (reference sequence).

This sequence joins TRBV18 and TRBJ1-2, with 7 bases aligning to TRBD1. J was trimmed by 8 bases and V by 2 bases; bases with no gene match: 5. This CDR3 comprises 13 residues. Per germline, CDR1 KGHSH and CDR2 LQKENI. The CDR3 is CASSPDRVFGYTF. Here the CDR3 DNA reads TGTGCCAGCTCACCAGACAGGGTCTTCGGCTACACCTTC.

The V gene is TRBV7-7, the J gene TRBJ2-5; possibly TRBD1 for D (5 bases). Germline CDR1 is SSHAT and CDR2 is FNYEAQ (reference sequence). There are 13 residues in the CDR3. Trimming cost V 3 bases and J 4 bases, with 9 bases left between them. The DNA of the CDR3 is TGTGCCAGCAGCTTGCAGGGATCAGAGACCCAGTACTTC. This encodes CASSLQGSETQYF.

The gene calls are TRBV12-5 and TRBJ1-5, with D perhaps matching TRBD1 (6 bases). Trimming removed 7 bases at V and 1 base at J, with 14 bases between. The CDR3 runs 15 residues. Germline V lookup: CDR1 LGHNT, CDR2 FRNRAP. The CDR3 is CASAKQGKSNQPQHF. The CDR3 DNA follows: TGTGCTAGTGCTAAACAGGGTAAAAGCAATCAGCCCCAGCATTTT.